One and the same sample provided the 2 T cell receptor beta chains below, sequenced in a study of blood T cell repertoires in COVID-19. Profiled with immunoSEQ multiplex PCR; TCRdb holds only in-frame clones, not every one. Among fewer than 350,000 clones listed, about 88% were seen once. Material: PBMCs or T cells enriched from blood (not recorded which). These TCRs come from a woman in her sixties in a cohort exposed to, infected with or recovered from COVID-19 (not recorded which).

This rearrangement joins TRBV5-4 to TRBJ1-2; possibly TRBD1 for D (5 bases). V was trimmed by 1 base and J by 1 base, leaving 11 bases between them. The germline V gene has CDR1 SGHNT and CDR2 YYREEE (reference sequence). The CDR3 loop spans 15 amino acids. CDR3 sequence reads: CASSLYAGFNYGYTF. The CDR3 DNA sequence: TGTGCCAGCAGCTTGTATGCAGGGTTTAACTATGGCTACACCTTC. Using reference TRBV5-4 and TRBJ1-2 for the parts outside the CDR3, the full variable domain is ETGVTQSPTHLIKTRGQQVTLRCSSQSGHNTVSWYQQALGQGPQFIFQYYREEENGRGNFPPRFSGLQFPNYSSELNVNALELDDSALYLCASSLYAGFNYGYTFGSGTRLTVV.

This chain connects TRBV28 to TRBJ2-7, with D unclear. Germline V gene data show CDR1 as MDHEN and CDR2 as SYDVKM. The CDR3 contains 16 residues. V was cut by 3 bases and J by 0 bases, with 15 bases left in between. The CDR3 spells CASSFGPSTGSYEQYF. For the CDR3, the DNA is TGTGCCAGCAGTTTTGGCCCAAGCACGGGCTCCTACGAGCAGTACTTC.